The entry below gives a single TCR beta chain sequence along with its context. Its specificity is unknown. TRB rearrangements were amplified by touch-down multiplex PCR with mixed TRB-A/B primers. TCRdb reprocessed the multiplex PCR reads, with one entry per CDR3 protein and no DNA. This table holds about 15,000 distinct CDR3 sequences. TRB amplification used 250 ng of peripheral blood genomic DNA. The CDR3 is 16 residues long. Germline V gene data show CDR1 as SGHNT and CDR2 as YYREEE (reference sequence). These data belong to a study of T cell clusters in autoimmune cytopenias. Study-wide points: TRB repertoire shifts in secondary cytopenia and chronic lymphocytic leukemia mostly reflected lymphoma, not autoimmunity.

The same sample was also used in a study of T cell repertoires in aging, cancer and after chemotherapy. That work contributes: Over several months to years, re-sampled healthy donor repertoires clearly shared clones. About 9.1 million TCR reads were in the whole dataset. Untreated cancer patients had significantly lower blood TCR diversity than age-matched healthy donors.

The chain is built from TRBV5-4 and TRBJ2-2; TCRdb reports TRBD2, a call that lacks DNA to check it against. This sequence originates from a human donor in good health. The specimen sequenced was peripheral blood. The CDR3 loop is CASSLHPGLNTGELFF. Combining the CDR3 with reference TRBV5-4 and TRBJ2-2 gives the whole variable domain ETGVTQSPTHLIKTRGQQVTLRCSSQSGHNTVSWYQQALGQGPQFIFQYYREEENGRGNFPPRFSGLQFPNYSSELNVNALELDDSALYLCASSLHPGLNTGELFFGEGSRLTVL.